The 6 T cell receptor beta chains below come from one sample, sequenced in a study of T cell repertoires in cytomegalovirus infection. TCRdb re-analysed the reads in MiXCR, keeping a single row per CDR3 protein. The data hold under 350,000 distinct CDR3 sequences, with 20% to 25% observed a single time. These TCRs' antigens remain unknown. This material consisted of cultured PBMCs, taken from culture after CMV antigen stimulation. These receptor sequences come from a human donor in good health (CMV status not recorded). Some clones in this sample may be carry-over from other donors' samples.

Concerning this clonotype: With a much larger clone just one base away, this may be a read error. CDR3 DNA: TGTGCCAGCAGTTTTCGACGGGGAAGAGCTGGCGATGAGCAGTTCTTC. Its protein product is CASSFRRGRAGDEQFF. The chain has TRBV7-2 and TRBJ2-1; possible D gene TRBD2, 5 bases. Trimming pared 6 bases from V and 8 bases from J, leaving 23 bases between. Germline V gene sequence: CDR1 SGHTA, CDR2 FQGNSA. The length of the CDR3 is 16 residues. The whole variable domain, remainder taken from reference TRBV7-2 and TRBJ2-1, is GAGVSQSPSNKVTEKGKDVELRCDPISGHTALYWYRQSLGQGLEFLIYFQGNSAPDKSGLPSDRFSAERTGGSVSTLTIQRTQQEDSAVYLCASSFRRGRAGDEQFFGPGTRLTVL.

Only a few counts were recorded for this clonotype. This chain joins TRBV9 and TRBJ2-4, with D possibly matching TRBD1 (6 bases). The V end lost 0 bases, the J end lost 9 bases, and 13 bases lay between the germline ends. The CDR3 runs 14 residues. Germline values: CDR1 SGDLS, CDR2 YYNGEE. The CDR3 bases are TGTGCCAGCAGCGTAGAGGGGCAGGGGCTCATTCAGTACTTC. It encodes CASSVEGQGLIQYF.

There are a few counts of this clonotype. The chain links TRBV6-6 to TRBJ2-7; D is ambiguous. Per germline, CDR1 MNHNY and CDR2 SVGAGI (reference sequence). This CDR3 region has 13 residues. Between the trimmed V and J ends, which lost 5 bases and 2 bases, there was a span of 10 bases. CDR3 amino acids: CASSISRTYEQYV. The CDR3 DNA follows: TGTGCCAGCAGTATCAGCCGAACCTACGAGCAGTACGTC.

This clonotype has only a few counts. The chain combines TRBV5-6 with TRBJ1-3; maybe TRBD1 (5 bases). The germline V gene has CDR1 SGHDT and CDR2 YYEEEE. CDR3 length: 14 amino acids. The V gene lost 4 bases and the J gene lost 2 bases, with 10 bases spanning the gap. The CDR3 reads CASSLRQTGNTIYF. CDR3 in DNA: TGTGCCAGCAGCCTCAGACAGACTGGAAACACCATATATTTT.

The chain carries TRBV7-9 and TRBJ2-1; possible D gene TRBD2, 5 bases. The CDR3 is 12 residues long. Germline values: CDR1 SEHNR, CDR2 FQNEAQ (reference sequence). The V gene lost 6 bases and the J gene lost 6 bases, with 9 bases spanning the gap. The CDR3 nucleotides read TGTGCCAGCAGAGAAAGCGGCAATGAGCAGTTCTTC. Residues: CASRESGNEQFF.

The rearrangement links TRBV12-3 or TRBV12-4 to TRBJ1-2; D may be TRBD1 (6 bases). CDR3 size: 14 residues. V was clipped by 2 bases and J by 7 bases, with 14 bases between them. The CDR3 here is CASSLMSGQRGYTF. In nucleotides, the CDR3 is TGTGCCAGCAGTTTAATGTCTGGACAGCGTGGCTACACCTTC.